The clone carrying this T cell receptor beta chain has just a few counts. Its antigen is undetermined. This sample was included in a study of shared clonotypes between healthy human individuals. Across the study: Donor ages ranged 18 to 49 years: a couple of women, a few men. Study-level findings and limits: Generation probabilities were higher for clonotypes shared across all four sorted-subset donors than for unshared ones.

Trimming left V 0 bases short and J 2 bases short, with 11 bases between. The CDR3 length is 16 residues. Germline V gives CDR1 MGHRA, CDR2 YSYEKL. Here immunoSEQ multiplex PCR was the method, and the copy in TCRdb shows in-frame clones only, minus some. The sample comprises over a million clones, about 75% of which are singletons, and approximately 1.3% rests with the top ten. The study drew all its donors from Caucasian adults living in Nashville, Tennessee. Negatively enriched CD4+ T cells were divided by CD45RA into naive and memory. This TCR was recovered from a man aged 18 to 29 in good health. Material: memory CD4+ T cells sorted from blood. Indicated subset: CD45RA-negative fraction. The J gene is TRBJ1-5, the V gene TRBV4-1; D possibly corresponds to TRBD1 (6 bases). The CDR3, as DNA: TGCGCCAGCAGCCAAGAGGGGACACGGGGCAATCAGCCCCAGCATTTT. The encoded protein is CASSQEGTRGNQPQHF.